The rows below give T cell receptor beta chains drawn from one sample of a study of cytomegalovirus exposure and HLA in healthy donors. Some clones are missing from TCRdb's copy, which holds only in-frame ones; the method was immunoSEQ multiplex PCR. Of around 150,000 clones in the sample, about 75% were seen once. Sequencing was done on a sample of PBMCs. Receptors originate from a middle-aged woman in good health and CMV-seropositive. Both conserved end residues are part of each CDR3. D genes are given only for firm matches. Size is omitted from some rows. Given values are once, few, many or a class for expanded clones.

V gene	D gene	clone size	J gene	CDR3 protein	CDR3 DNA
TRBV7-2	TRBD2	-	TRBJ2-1	CASSSGAGGYNEQFF	TGTGCCAGCAGCTCTGGAGCGGGAGGTTACAATGAGCAGTTCTTC
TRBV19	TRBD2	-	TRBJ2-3	CASRSGTSTDTQYF	TGTGCCAGTAGGAGCGGGACCAGCACAGATACGCAGTATTTT
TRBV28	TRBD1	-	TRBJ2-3	CASSLIDRGGTDTQYF	TGTGCCAGCAGTTTGATAGACAGGGGAGGCACAGATACGCAGTATTTT
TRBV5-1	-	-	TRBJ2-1	CASSLAGGFSYNEQFF	TGCGCCAGCAGCTTGGCCGGGGGATTCTCCTACAATGAGCAGTTCTTC
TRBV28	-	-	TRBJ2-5	CASSSRDLGIQETQYF	TGTGCCAGCAGTTCCAGGGATCTAGGAATACAAGAGACCCAGTACTTC
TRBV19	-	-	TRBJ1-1	CASSTAGASEAFF	TGTGCCAGTAGTACCGCGGGGGCTAGTGAAGCTTTCTTT
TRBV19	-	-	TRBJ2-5	CASSITKETQYF	TGTGCCAGTAGTATTACTAAAGAGACCCAGTACTTC
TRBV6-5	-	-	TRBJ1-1	CASSYSGTRGTEAFF	TGTGCCAGCAGTTACTCCGGGACACGGGGAACTGAAGCTTTCTTT
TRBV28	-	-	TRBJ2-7	CASSPAGVEQYF	TGTGCCAGCAGCCCAGCGGGCGTCGAGCAGTACTTC
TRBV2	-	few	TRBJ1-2	CASSDVTKGLHGYTF	TGTGCCAGCAGCGACGTCACAAAGGGACTACATGGCTACACCTTC
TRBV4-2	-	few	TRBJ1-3	CASSQGRVGNTIYF	TGTGCCAGCAGCCAAGGACGGGTAGGAAACACCATATATTTT
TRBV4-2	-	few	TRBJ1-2	CASSQDQGITGYTF	TGTGCCAGCAGCCAAGACCAGGGGATAACCGGCTACACCTTC
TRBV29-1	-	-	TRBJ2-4	CSVASGTGKNIQYF	TGCAGCGTGGCGTCCGGAACAGGGAAAAACATTCAGTACTTC
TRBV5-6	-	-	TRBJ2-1	CASRDSNNEQFF	TGTGCCAGCAGGGACAGCAACAATGAGCAGTTCTTC
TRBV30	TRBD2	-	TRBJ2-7	CAWSPFGPSGSYEQYF	TGTGCCTGGAGTCCTTTTGGGCCTAGCGGGAGCTACGAGCAGTACTTC
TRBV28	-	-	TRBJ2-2	CASSRVTRRSGELFF	TGTGCCAGCAGTAGGGTGACTAGGCGCAGCGGGGAGCTGTTTTTT
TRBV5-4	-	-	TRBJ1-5	CASSLLQGSGSNQPQHF	TGTGCCAGCAGCTTATTACAGGGTTCGGGAAGCAATCAGCCCCAGCATTTT
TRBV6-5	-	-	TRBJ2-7	CASSRTGSGYEQYF	TGTGCCAGCAGCCGGACGGGGTCCGGTTACGAGCAGTACTTC
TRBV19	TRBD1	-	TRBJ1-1	CASSPTGERTEAFF	TGTGCCAGTAGTCCGACAGGGGAGCGCACTGAAGCTTTCTTT
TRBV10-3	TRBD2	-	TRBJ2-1	CAISETSGRNSYNEQFF	TGTGCCATCAGTGAGACTAGCGGGAGAAACTCCTACAATGAGCAGTTCTTC
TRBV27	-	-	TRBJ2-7	CASTQSFFSSLYEQYF	TGTGCCAGCACTCAGTCATTTTTCTCGTCCTTATACGAGCAGTACTTC
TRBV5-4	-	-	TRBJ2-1	CASSSSQGSRIGNEQFF	TGTGCCAGCAGCTCTAGTCAGGGGAGTAGAATCGGCAATGAGCAGTTCTTC
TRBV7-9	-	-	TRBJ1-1	CASSLGLGGEYTEAFF	TGTGCCAGCAGCTTAGGCCTGGGGGGTGAGTACACTGAAGCTTTCTTT
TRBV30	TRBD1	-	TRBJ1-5	CAWSPLGQGSSQPQHF	TGTGCCTGGAGTCCCCTGGGACAGGGGAGCAGTCAGCCCCAGCATTTT
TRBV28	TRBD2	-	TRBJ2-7	CASRLTSGRLYEQYF	TGTGCCAGCAGACTAACTAGCGGGAGGCTCTACGAGCAGTACTTC
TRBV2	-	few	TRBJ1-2	CASRALVGGYTF	TGTGCCAGCAGGGCCTTAGTGGGCGGCTACACCTTC
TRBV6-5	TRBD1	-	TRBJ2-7	CASSYDQGASPHEQYF	TGTGCCAGCAGTTACGACCAGGGGGCGTCCCCCCACGAGCAGTACTTC
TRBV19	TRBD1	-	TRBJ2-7	CASSPGTVYEQYF	TGTGCCAGTAGTCCAGGGACAGTCTACGAGCAGTACTTC
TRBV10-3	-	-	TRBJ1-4	CAISVGGKDEKLFF	TGTGCCATCAGTGTGGGGGGAAAGGATGAAAAACTGTTTTTT
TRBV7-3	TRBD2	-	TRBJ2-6	CASSLTGDYSGANVLTF	TGTGCCAGCAGCTTAACAGGGGACTACTCTGGGGCCAACGTCCTGACTTTC
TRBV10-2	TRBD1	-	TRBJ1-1	CATQGVTGRRTEAFF	TGCGCCACCCAAGGTGTGACAGGGCGCCGGACTGAAGCTTTCTTT
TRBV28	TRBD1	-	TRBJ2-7	CASRGQGDHEQYF	TGTGCCAGCAGGGGACAGGGGGACCACGAGCAGTACTTC